These T cell receptor beta chains were read from a single sample in a study of cytomegalovirus exposure and HLA in healthy donors. TCRdb's copy holds only in-frame clones and misses some; the assay was immunoSEQ multiplex PCR. The table includes approximately 190,000 clones, 82% detected once. The sample consisted of PBMCs. These receptors all stem from a woman aged 45 to 65 in good health and CMV-seropositive. CDR3s include the opening cysteine and the closing phenylalanine or tryptophan. Fields, in order: V gene, CDR3 protein.

v_call: TRBV18; cdr3_aa: CASSETFPSSSYNSPLHF
v_call: TRBV7-9; cdr3_aa: CASSQGQGEGYTF
v_call: TRBV5-8; cdr3_aa: CASSGGQFNQPQHF
v_call: TRBV6-5; cdr3_aa: CATKITGTEYNEQFF
v_call: TRBV7-9; cdr3_aa: CASSLVSGEEGYTF
v_call: TRBV7-6; cdr3_aa: CASSRGRLTETQYF
v_call: TRBV2; cdr3_aa: CASSEGGVGVGTDTQYF
v_call: TRBV5-1; cdr3_aa: CASTGTQYNEQFF
v_call: TRBV27; cdr3_aa: CASSFAGRDAFF
v_call: TRBV6-5; cdr3_aa: CASSYSKADQPQHF
v_call: TRBV5-8; cdr3_aa: CASSFRTDSRDGQPQHF
v_call: TRBV7-2; cdr3_aa: CASSFTQQGSSYNEQFF
v_call: TRBV5-4; cdr3_aa: CASSLGRTSGNYEQYF
v_call: TRBV10-3; cdr3_aa: CAIRSPVLYGYTF
v_call: TRBV2; cdr3_aa: CASSPGRANTEAFF
v_call: TRBV11-3; cdr3_aa: CASSRWESGGEQFF
v_call: TRBV6-5; cdr3_aa: CASRRTGNTEAFF
v_call: TRBV28; cdr3_aa: CASSSPSTGANTGELFF
v_call: TRBV6-5; cdr3_aa: CASSYQRFSAYEQFF
v_call: TRBV7-9; cdr3_aa: CASSLDPGDGYNEQFF
v_call: TRBV4-3; cdr3_aa: CASSQAAPAGTRDGYTF
v_call: TRBV7-9; cdr3_aa: CASSSGGQGTDEQYF
v_call: TRBV5-8; cdr3_aa: CASSPRQYSNQPQHF
v_call: TRBV5-8; cdr3_aa: CASSLLGGLMNTEAFF
v_call: TRBV15; cdr3_aa: CATSFYAQGLAGTDTQYF
v_call: TRBV6-1; cdr3_aa: CASRPGQGAETQYF
v_call: TRBV30; cdr3_aa: CAWSVQGHQPQHF
v_call: TRBV15; cdr3_aa: CATSRTQLRRVGSYNEQFF
v_call: TRBV28; cdr3_aa: CASRDSGTGGYEQYF
v_call: TRBV10-3; cdr3_aa: CAISESPSGGTANEQFF
v_call: TRBV11-3; cdr3_aa: CASSLTRTTNEQFF
v_call: TRBV5-6; cdr3_aa: CASSRSLITGQAHEQYF
v_call: TRBV7-9; cdr3_aa: CASSFGQGAMNTGELFF
v_call: TRBV5-8; cdr3_aa: CASSLPLDRGQSNQPQHF
v_call: TRBV19; cdr3_aa: CASTPLTGGNQPQHF
v_call: TRBV4-1; cdr3_aa: CASRPQGSPEAFF
v_call: TRBV16; cdr3_aa: CASSQSTASDQPQHF
v_call: TRBV27; cdr3_aa: CASSRQAITGGNSNQPQHF